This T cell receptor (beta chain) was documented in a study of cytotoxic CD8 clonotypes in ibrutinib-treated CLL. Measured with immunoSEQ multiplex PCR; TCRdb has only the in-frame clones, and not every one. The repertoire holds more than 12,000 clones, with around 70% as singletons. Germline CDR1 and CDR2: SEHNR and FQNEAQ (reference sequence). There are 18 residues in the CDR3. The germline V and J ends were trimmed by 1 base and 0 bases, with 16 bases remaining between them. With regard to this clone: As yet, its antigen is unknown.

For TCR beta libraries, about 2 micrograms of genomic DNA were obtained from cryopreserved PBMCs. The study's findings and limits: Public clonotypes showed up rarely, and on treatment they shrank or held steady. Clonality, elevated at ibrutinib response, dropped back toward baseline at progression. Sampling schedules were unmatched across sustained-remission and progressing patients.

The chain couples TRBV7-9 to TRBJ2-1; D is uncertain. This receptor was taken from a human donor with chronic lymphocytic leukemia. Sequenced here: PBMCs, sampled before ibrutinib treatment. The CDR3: CASSLGSRTKSSYNEQFF. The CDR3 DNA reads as TGTGCCAGCAGCTTAGGTAGCAGGACCAAAAGCTCCTACAATGAGCAGTTCTTC.